These 5 T cell receptor beta chains were sequenced from one sample in a study of T cell changes during pregnancy in multiple sclerosis. The method was immunoSEQ multiplex PCR; TCRdb's version includes in-frame clones alone and lacks a portion of them. This table holds 90,000 or so clones, about 91% found once. This specimen consisted of PBMCs, obtained in the first trimester of pregnancy. These receptors all stem from a female donor in good health, serving as a control in a pregnancy study. Some clones in this sample may be carry-over from other donors' samples.

J is TRBJ2-1 and V is TRBV7-3; no clear D. In germline, CDR1 is SGHTA, CDR2 FQGTGA. There are 13 residues in the CDR3. The V end was cut by 5 bases, the J end by 4 bases, with 9 bases between. CDR3: CASSPRVYNEQFF. For the CDR3, the DNA is TGTGCCAGCAGCCCTCGGGTATACAATGAGCAGTTCTTC.

This chain links TRBV28 with TRBJ1-5, with D possibly TRBD1 on 5 matching bases. In germline, CDR1 is MDHEN, CDR2 SYDVKM. Trimming pared 3 bases from V and 9 bases from J, leaving 12 bases between. The CDR3 covers 13 residues. The CDR3 nucleotides are TGTGCCAGCAGTTTCAGGAGGAGGGGGCCCCAGCATTTT. Translated, it gives CASSFRRRGPQHF.

V usage is TRBV27 and J usage is TRBJ2-2, with 9 positions matching TRBD2. CDR1 and CDR2 (germline): MNHEY, SMNVEV (reference sequence). CDR3 length: 18 residues. J gave up 5 bases and V 8 bases, and 18 bases lay outside the gene matches. The CDR3 DNA follows: TGTGCCAGCCGACTAAGGAGGGTACCGGGACTAGCAACCGGGGAGCTGTTTTTT. As protein: CASRLRRVPGLATGELFF.

This clone turned up a few times. This sequence joins TRBV15 and TRBJ1-5; possibly TRBD1 for D (5 bases). Germline-derived CDR1 and CDR2 are LNHNV and YYDKDF (reference sequence). With 0 bases removed from V and 5 bases from J, the gap between germline ends came to 14 bases. This CDR3 is built from 16 residues. The CDR3 nucleotides are TGTGCCACCAGCAGAGATTTTAGGGGCGCTGATCAGCCCCAGCATTTT. It is translated as CATSRDFRGADQPQHF.

In this sample, this clone turned up once. The gene calls are TRBV9 and TRBJ2-2; D might be TRBD2 (5 bases). The CDR3 spans 17 residues. With 1 base removed from V and 1 base from J, the gap between germline ends came to 14 bases. CDR1 is SGDLS and CDR2 is YYNGEE in the germline V gene. In DNA, the CDR3 is TGTGCCAGCAGCGTACATCCCCCCGGAGGGAACACCGGGGAGCTGTTTTTT. The encoded protein is CASSVHPPGGNTGELFF.